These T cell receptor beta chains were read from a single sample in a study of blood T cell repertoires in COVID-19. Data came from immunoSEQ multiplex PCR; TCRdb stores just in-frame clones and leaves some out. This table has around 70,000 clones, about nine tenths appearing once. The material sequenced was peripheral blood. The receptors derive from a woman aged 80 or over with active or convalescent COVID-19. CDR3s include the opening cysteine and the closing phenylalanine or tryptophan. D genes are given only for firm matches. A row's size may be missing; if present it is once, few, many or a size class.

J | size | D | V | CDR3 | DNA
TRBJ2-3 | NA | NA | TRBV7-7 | CASSLGGGNTDTQYF | TGTGCCAGCAGCTTAGGAGGCGGGAACACAGATACGCAGTATTTT
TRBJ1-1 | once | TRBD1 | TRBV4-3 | CASSQEGRGPVNEAFF | TGCGCCAGCAGCCAAGAGGGTAGGGGGCCCGTAAATGAAGCTTTCTTT
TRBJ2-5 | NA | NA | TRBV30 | CAWSAGGKQETQYF | TGTGCCTGGAGCGCCGGGGGAAAACAAGAGACCCAGTACTTC
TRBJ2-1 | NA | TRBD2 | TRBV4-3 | CASSLATSGGADEQFF | TGCGCCAGCAGCCTAGCGACTAGCGGGGGGGCCGATGAGCAGTTCTTC
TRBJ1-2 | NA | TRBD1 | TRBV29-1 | CSAQTGGDYGYTF | TGCAGCGCTCAGACAGGGGGCGACTATGGCTACACCTTC
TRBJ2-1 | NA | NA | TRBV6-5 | CATTGAYEQFF | TGTGCCACCACCGGAGCGTATGAGCAGTTCTTC
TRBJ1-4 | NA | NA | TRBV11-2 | CASSPLRGPVKLFF | TGTGCCAGCAGCCCGTTACGAGGGCCGGTAAAACTGTTTTTT
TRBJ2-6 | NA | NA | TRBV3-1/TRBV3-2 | CASSQDSSGANVLTF | TGTGCCAGCAGCCAAGATAGCTCTGGGGCCAACGTCCTGACTTTC
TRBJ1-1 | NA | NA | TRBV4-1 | CASSQDPGGIKNTEAFF | TGCGCCAGCAGCCAAGATCCCGGGGGGATCAAGAACACTGAAGCTTTCTTT
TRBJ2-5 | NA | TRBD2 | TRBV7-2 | CASSLGLAGGLQETQYF | TGTGCCAGCAGCTTAGGACTAGCGGGGGGGCTCCAAGAGACCCAGTACTTC
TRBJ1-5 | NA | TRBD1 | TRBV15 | CATSLDRDQPQHF | TGTGCCACCAGCTTGGACAGGGATCAGCCCCAGCATTTT
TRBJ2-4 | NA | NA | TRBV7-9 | CASTQSGVADIQYF | TGTGCCAGCACACAGTCCGGGGTGGCGGACATTCAGTACTTC
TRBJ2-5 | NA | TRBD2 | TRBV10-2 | CASRTGLAGGPEETQYF | TGCGCCAGCAGGACGGGACTAGCGGGGGGGCCCGAAGAGACCCAGTACTTC
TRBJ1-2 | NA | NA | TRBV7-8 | CASIEGGGTEYGYTF | TGTGCCAGCATCGAAGGGGGAGGGACGGAATATGGCTACACCTTC
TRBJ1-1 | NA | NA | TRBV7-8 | CASSLGAGMNTEAFF | TGTGCCAGCAGCTTAGGGGCCGGTATGAACACTGAAGCTTTCTTT
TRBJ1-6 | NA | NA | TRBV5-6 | CASSSWGGTNSPLHF | TGTGCCAGCTCCTCATGGGGGGGGACTAATTCACCCCTCCACTTT
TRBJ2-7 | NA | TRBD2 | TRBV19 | CASGGGPYEQYF | TGTGCCAGCGGGGGGGGTCCTTACGAGCAGTACTTC
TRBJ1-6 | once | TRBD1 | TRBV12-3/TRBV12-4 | CASSPGTAVPLHF | TGTGCCAGCAGTCCTGGGACAGCGGTTCCCCTCCACTTT
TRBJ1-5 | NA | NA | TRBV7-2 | CASSFLGGGNQPQHF | TGTGCCAGCAGCTTCTTAGGGGGAGGCAATCAGCCCCAGCATTTT
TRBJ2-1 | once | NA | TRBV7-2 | CASSFSGSSHNEQFF | TGTGCCAGCAGTTTCTCCGGGAGCTCACACAATGAGCAGTTCTTC
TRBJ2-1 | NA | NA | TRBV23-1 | CASSPKARQFF | TGCGCCAGCAGTCCCAAGGCTAGGCAGTTCTTC
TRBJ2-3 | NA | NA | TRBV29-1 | CSVEVLASTDTQYF | TGCAGCGTTGAAGTGCTAGCGAGCACAGATACGCAGTATTTT
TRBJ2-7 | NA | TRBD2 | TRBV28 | CASTWPGGYEQYF | TGTGCCAGCACCTGGCCGGGGGGCTACGAGCAGTACTTC
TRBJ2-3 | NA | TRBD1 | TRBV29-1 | CSVEVGDRAEDTQYF | TGCAGCGTTGAAGTGGGGGACAGGGCTGAAGATACGCAGTATTTT
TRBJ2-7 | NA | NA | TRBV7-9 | CASSLGRGNEQYF | TGTGCCAGCAGCTTGGGCAGGGGCAACGAGCAGTACTTC
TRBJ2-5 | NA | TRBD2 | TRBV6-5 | CASRLAGGIKVEYF | TGTGCCAGCAGGCTAGCGGGGGGGATCAAGGTGGAGTACTTC
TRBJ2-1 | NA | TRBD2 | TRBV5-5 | CASSAGLAGENEQFF | TGTGCCAGCAGCGCCGGACTAGCGGGGGAAAATGAGCAGTTCTTC